This entry lists 17 T cell receptor beta chains sequenced from one sample in a study of breast tumors, draining lymph nodes, adjacent tissues. The lymph nodes were axillary draining lymph nodes from breast cancer patients. TCRdb re-derived calls from the multiplex PCR reads in MiXCR, one entry per CDR3 protein. This sample yields 180,000 or so distinct CDR3 sequences, of which roughly 31% are seen a single time; 4% to 5.5% belongs to the top ten. Input material: axillary lymph node tissue. Receptors originate from a female donor with breast cancer. Some clones in this sample may be carry-over from other donors' samples.

This clonotype was counted many times. The chain's CDR3 is CATSIAGGPENIQYF. CDR3 DNA sequence: TGTGCCACCAGTATAGCGGGGGGACCAGAAAACATTCAGTACTTC. The chain joins TRBV15 to TRBJ2-4; 10 positions match TRBD2. CDR3 size: 15 residues. Trimming took 6 bases from V and 5 from J; bases not matched to a gene: 7. Germline V CDR1 and CDR2: LNHNV, YYDKDF (reference sequence).

CDR3 DNA sequence: TGCAGCGTTGGGGGAGGGTCGGGTGGTGAAAAACTGTTTTTT. Protein: CSVGGGSGGEKLFF. This chain connects TRBV29-1 to TRBJ1-4, with unresolved D. Germline CDR1 reads SQVTM; CDR2 reads ANQGSEA. V was pared by 4 bases and J by 7 bases, with 16 bases between. The CDR3 covers 14 residues. Complete variable domain (other parts from reference TRBV29-1 and TRBJ1-4): SAVISQKPSRDICQRGTSLTIQCQVDSQVTMMFWYRQQPGQSLTLIATANQGSEATYESGFVIDKFPISRPNLTFSTLTVSNMSPEDSSIYLCSVGGGSGGEKLFFGSGTQLSVL.

As to this clonotype: An end of the junction differs from the germline gene, which may be a read error. This chain joins TRBV6-1 and TRBJ2-1; 8 bases align to TRBD1. The CDR3 sequence is 16 residues long. Germline V CDR1 and CDR2: MNHNS, SASEGT. The CDR3 nucleotides are TGTGCCAGCAGTCAAGCCGGGACAGGCCTCTACAATGAGCAGTTCTTC. Translated: CASSQAGTGLYNEQFF.

This clonotype was recorded at least ten times. This CDR3 is CASSQVGGGSGVELFF. The CDR3 DNA follows: TGTGCCAGCAGCCAAGTCGGCGGGGGGTCAGGAGTGGAGCTGTTTTTT. The chain recombines TRBV4-2 with TRBJ2-2; 8 bases agree with TRBD2. This CDR3 is built from 16 residues. J was trimmed by 10 bases and V by 1 base; bases with no gene match: 11. Germline V gene data show CDR1 as LGHNA and CDR2 as YNFKEQ.

There are many counts of this clonotype. The V gene is TRBV19, the J gene TRBJ1-6; TRBD1 agrees at 7 bases. Losses at the gene ends were 5 bases for V and 0 bases for J; bases not matched to a gene: 7. The CDR3 covers 17 residues. Germline V gene sequence: CDR1 LNHDA, CDR2 SQIVND (reference sequence). The DNA for the CDR3 is TGTGCCAGTAGTCCACTACAGGGGAGCTCCTATAATTCACCCCTCCACTTT. Translating gives CASSPLQGSSYNSPLHF.

In this sample, this clonotype turned up many times. V and J are TRBV24-1 and TRBJ2-1, with TRBD2 matching 9 bases. Germline V gene sequence: CDR1 KGHDR, CDR2 SFDVKD. V shed 1 base, J shed 9 bases, and the junction held 6 bases outside the gene matches. CDR3 length: 15 residues. CDR3 protein: CATSDFRGRASEQFF. In DNA form, the CDR3 reads TGTGCCACCAGTGATTTCCGCGGGAGGGCCAGTGAGCAGTTCTTC.

This clonotype showed up just a few times. The chain couples TRBV20-1 to TRBJ2-1, with TRBD1 as a possible D gene (6 bases). The germline gives CDR1 DFQATT, CDR2 SNEGSKA (reference sequence). The V and J ends lost 6 bases and 2 bases respectively, with 14 bases between them. The CDR3 contains 14 residues. The CDR3 bases are TGCAGTGCGTCGAGACAGGATACCTACAATGAGCAGTTCTTC. Its translation is CSASRQDTYNEQFF.

This clonotype showed up just a few times. Since a much larger clone is just one base distant, this may be a read error. The chain combines TRBV11-1 with TRBJ2-3; D is unresolved. The germline gives CDR1 SGHAT, CDR2 FQDESV (reference sequence). V shed 6 bases and J shed 2 bases, with 15 bases lying between them. CDR3 length: 15 residues. The CDR3 DNA reads TGTGCCAGCAGAGCCAGACGGATAACCACAGATACGCAGTATTTT. Protein: CASRARRITTDTQYF.

The table lists this clonotype with many counts. The V and J genes are TRBV24-1 and TRBJ1-2, with 7 nucleotides matching TRBD1. V gave up 6 bases and J gave up 3 bases; unmatched junction bases: 6. The CDR3 covers 14 residues. Germline V gene data show CDR1 as KGHDR and CDR2 as SFDVKD. The CDR3 spells CATSRTGVDYGYTF. The CDR3 DNA reads as TGTGCCACCAGTCGTACAGGGGTAGACTATGGCTACACCTTC.

This clonotype was counted ten times or more. The rearrangement uses TRBV20-1 and TRBJ2-5; TRBD1 or TRBD2 may be the D gene (5 bases each). The CDR3 sequence is 15 residues long. Germline CDR1 is DFQATT and CDR2 is SNEGSKA (reference sequence). Trimming removed 0 bases at V and 5 bases at J, with 16 bases between. As DNA, the CDR3 is TGCAGTGCTAGAGATTTCGGGGTGGCAGGGGAGACCCAGTACTTC. The encoded protein is CSARDFGVAGETQYF.

Ten or more counts support this clonotype. The J gene is TRBJ2-3, the V gene TRBV28; 8 positions match TRBD1. The germline V gene has CDR1 MDHEN and CDR2 SYDVKM. Trimming cost V 4 bases and J 1 base; bases outside gene matches: 7. This CDR3 spans 16 amino acids. The CDR3 protein is CASSSPGQDGTDTQYF. The CDR3 DNA reads as TGTGCCAGCAGTTCCCCGGGACAGGATGGCACAGATACGCAGTATTTT. The whole variable domain, remainder taken from reference TRBV28 and TRBJ2-3, is DVKVTQSSRYLVKRTGEKVFLECVQDMDHENMFWYRQDPGLGLRLIYFSYDVKMKEKGDIPEGYSVSREKKERFSLILESASTNQTSMYLCASSSPGQDGTDTQYFGPGTRLTVL.

The CDR3 nucleotides are TGTGCCAGTAGGTACGGACAGGGGGCAAGTCAGCCCCAGTACTTC. Encoded protein: CASRYGQGASQPQYF. The genes are TRBV19 and TRBJ2-5; 11 bases fit TRBD1. This CDR3 has 15 residues. After removal of 6 bases from V and 9 bases from J, the junction contained 12 bases not matched to a gene. Germline values: CDR1 LNHDA, CDR2 SQIVND (reference sequence).

Concerning this clonotype: Being one base from a much bigger clone, this may be a read error. The CDR3 ends on some other residue instead of the conserved phenylalanine or tryptophan, so this is likely a read error. Because the CDR3's place on the DNA is in doubt, the DNA is left out and the CDR3 is given as listed by TCRdb. The V gene is TRBV6-2 or TRBV6-3, the J gene TRBJ2-3; the DNA was not compared with TRBD1, the D call given in the table. Germline-derived CDR1 and CDR2 are MNHEY and SVGEGT. Counting both end residues, the CDR3 totals 12 amino acids. CDR3 sequence reads: CASSHPTGTVAL.

J is TRBJ2-1 and V is TRBV2, with 9 bases lining up with TRBD1. The CDR3 contains 14 residues. The V gene end was trimmed by 5 bases and the J gene end by 6 bases; junction bases not matched to a gene: 5. Germline assignment: CDR1 SNHLY and CDR2 FYNNEI. CDR3 nucleotides: TGTGCCAGCAGTCTGACGACAGGGGGCAATGAGCAGTTCTTC. Residues: CASSLTTGGNEQFF.

This clonotype was seen ten or more times. The genes are TRBV19 and TRBJ1-5, with a tentative D call TRBD1 (6 bases). The CDR3 spans 13 residues. Deletions cut 5 bases from V and 5 bases from J, with 10 bases between. The germline V gene encodes CDR1 LNHDA and CDR2 SQIVND (reference sequence). The CDR3 protein is CASSGQMDQPQHF. Written as DNA, the CDR3 is TGTGCCAGTAGTGGACAGATGGATCAGCCCCAGCATTTT.

This clonotype was recorded many times. V is TRBV30 and J is TRBJ1-4, with no clear D. The CDR3 covers 14 residues. CDR1 is GTSNPN and CDR2 is SVGIG in the germline V gene (reference sequence). Trimming cost V 2 bases and J 0 bases, with 7 bases left between them. The DNA for the CDR3 is TGTGCCTGGAGTCCATTTGCAACTAATGAAAAACTGTTTTTT. Amino acid sequence: CAWSPFATNEKLFF.

This clonotype was detected only a few times. Possible read error: a much larger clone is one base away. The chain links TRBV20-1 to TRBJ2-7, with 8 nucleotides matching TRBD1. Per germline, CDR1 DFQATT and CDR2 SNEGSKA (reference sequence). CDR3 length: 14 amino acids. The CDR3 coding sequence is TGCAGTGCTCCTACAGGGGGTCCATCCTCCGAGCAGTACTTC. Translation gives CSAPTGGPSSEQYF.